A selection of T cell receptor beta chains follows, all from one sample in a study of Ad26.COV2.S vaccination and SARS-CoV-2 variants. TCRdb's table, derived via immunoSEQ multiplex PCR, lists solely in-frame clones and lacks some. The table includes approximately 420,000 clones, 88% detected once. Sample: peripheral blood, taken in a trial of Ad26.COV2.S vaccine versus placebo. These receptors all stem from a person aged 18-65 years who received the Ad26.COV2.S COVID-19 vaccine or a placebo. CDR3s leave out the opening cysteine and the closing phenylalanine or tryptophan. Size is stated for part of the rows, as once, few or many counts, or as a class when the clone is expanded.

j_gene	abundance	v_gene	CDR3aa
TRBJ2-7	-	TRBV4-3	ASSQDRQDYEQY
TRBJ2-5	-	TRBV3-1/TRBV3-2	ASRSGRGEETQY
TRBJ2-3	-	TRBV7-2	ASSLAVLSTDTQY
TRBJ2-5	-	TRBV10-3	AISVGDQETQY
TRBJ1-6	-	TRBV7-8	ASSLAGGNSPLH
TRBJ1-2	-	TRBV11-2	ASSLDRGGYGYT
TRBJ1-1	-	TRBV13	ASSNGQGVSEAF
TRBJ2-7	-	TRBV4-1	ASSQGPLAGGFGEQY
TRBJ2-1	-	TRBV6-4	ASCTAGVYNEQF
TRBJ1-1	-	TRBV18	ASSRASVNTEAF
TRBJ2-7	-	TRBV7-9	ASSFGTGQSEQY
TRBJ2-1	-	TRBV19	ASSMGRGSPYNEQF
TRBJ2-7	-	TRBV28	ASGTGSYEQY
TRBJ1-2	-	TRBV5-4	ASSLNPGDATNYGYT
TRBJ2-5	-	TRBV5-4	ASSSPTALKTQY
TRBJ2-7	-	TRBV5-6	ASSLTGNEQY
TRBJ1-6	-	TRBV7-2	ASSLPIGQLYNSPLH
TRBJ1-2	-	TRBV9	ASSRVQGRGRVGYT
TRBJ2-5	-	TRBV10-3	AISEPGTGGQETQY
TRBJ2-3	-	TRBV7-9	ASNYRGGTDTQY
TRBJ2-1	few	TRBV18	ASSPLEQNEQF
TRBJ2-1	-	TRBV4-1	ASSQPSSSGEQF